This is a list of T cell receptor beta chains from one sample in a study of T cells expressing NK-cell markers. TCRdb reprocessed the 5' RACE reads and keeps a single row for each CDR3 protein, giving no DNA. Found here are some 300,000 distinct CDR3 sequences; the top ten clones hold about 0.4%. Sequencing input: blood T cells: a sorted CD56 or NKG2C T cell subset, CD4+ or CD8+ T cells, or bulk PBMC T cells (not recorded which). The receptors shown here come from a man younger than 35 in good health. CDR3s include the opening cysteine and the closing phenylalanine or tryptophan.

j_gene,v_gene,len,CDR3aa
TRBJ1-4,TRBV5-1,14,CASSLGVDREKLFF
TRBJ2-7,TRBV29-1,12,CSAGTSTLEQYF
TRBJ2-7,TRBV6-1,15,CASSRLAGGIYEQYF
TRBJ2-3,TRBV12-3/TRBV12-4,14,CASSWTGAKDTQYF
TRBJ1-1,TRBV5-5,15,CASSLSPGGETEAFF
TRBJ2-5,TRBV19,15,CASNRAGVPQETQYF
TRBJ2-7,TRBV12-3/TRBV12-4,14,CASSLASGSYEQYF
TRBJ2-7,TRBV5-5,12,CASARTMGEQYF
TRBJ2-5,TRBV28,14,CASSQGGIQETQYF
TRBJ2-2,TRBV4-2,16,CASSQDRRESPGELFF
TRBJ2-2,TRBV6-1,16,CASAHPVVENTGELFF
TRBJ1-2,TRBV30,12,CAWSVLAAGYTF